This entry lists 18 T cell receptor beta chains sequenced from one sample in a study of OX40 agonist ivuxolimab in advanced cancers. Generated by immunoSEQ multiplex PCR, the TCRdb table keeps only in-frame clones and is missing some. The data hold 65,000 to 100,000 clones, with around 90% observed a single time. The sequences come from CD4+ or CD8+ T cells sorted from blood, collected in a trial of the OX40 agonist ivuxolimab. The receptors here all came from an adult with an advanced solid tumor such as melanoma, head and neck, liver or kidney cancer.

The V gene is TRBV27, the J gene TRBJ2-7; D not certain. The ends were cut back, 3 bases at V and 2 bases at J, with 11 bases in the middle. This CDR3 has 14 residues. Germline V gives CDR1 MNHEY, CDR2 SMNVEV (reference sequence). CDR3 bases: TGTGCCAGCAGTTTTCGGACGGATACCTACGAGCAGTACGTC. Translated: CASSFRTDTYEQYV.

The rearrangement uses TRBV7-3 and TRBJ2-1, with TRBD2 matching over 8 bases. Germline V gives CDR1 SGHTA, CDR2 FQGTGA. Trimming cost V 1 base and J 6 bases; bases outside gene matches: 11. The CDR3 length is 17 residues. For the CDR3, the DNA is TGTGCCAGCAGCTTAAATTCGGCCCGGGGGGGCAGCAATGAGCAGTTCTTC. It is translated as CASSLNSARGGSNEQFF.

The chain carries TRBV9 and TRBJ1-2, with a tentative D call TRBD1 (6 bases). Germline V lookup: CDR1 SGDLS, CDR2 YYNGEE. The ends were cut back, 4 bases at V and 5 bases at J, with 18 bases in the middle. The CDR3 is 15 residues long. The CDR3 nucleotides are TGTGCCAGCAGCCCTGGGGGCCTCCTTCAATATGGCTACACCTTC. Translated: CASSPGGLLQYGYTF.

The rearrangement joins TRBV5-1 to TRBJ2-3; TRBD2 matches 10 bases. V was pared by 4 bases and J by 2 bases, with 4 bases of the junction left unmatched. The CDR3 runs to 15 residues. Germline V gene data show CDR1 as SGHRS and CDR2 as YFSETQ. The CDR3, as DNA: TGCGCCAGCAGCGTAGCGGGGGGAACCACAGATACGCAGTATTTT. This codes for CASSVAGGTTDTQYF.

V usage is TRBV4-1 and J usage is TRBJ1-5, with 11 nucleotides matching TRBD1. With V trimmed by 0 bases and J by 9 bases, 7 bases remained unmatched. The germline V gene has CDR1 MGHRA and CDR2 YSYEKL. The CDR3 sequence is 16 residues long. DNA for the CDR3: TGCGCCAGCAGCCAAGAAGGGACAGGGGGGCCTCGGCCCCAGCATTTT. It translates to CASSQEGTGGPRPQHF.

J is TRBJ1-4 and V is TRBV7-9, with D unclear. The CDR3 consists of 14 residues. CDR1 is SEHNR and CDR2 is FQNEAQ in the germline V gene (reference sequence). The V and J ends lost 5 bases and 8 bases respectively, with 15 bases between them. CDR3 sequence (DNA): TGTGCCAGCAGCCCAAGAGCCTTCGGGGAAAAACTGTTTTTT. This gives the protein CASSPRAFGEKLFF.

The chain recombines TRBV18 with TRBJ2-3; D is undetermined. The germline CDR1 and CDR2 sequences are KGHSH and LQKENI. Trimming stripped 0 bases from V and 1 base from J, with 11 bases between. The CDR3 runs 16 residues. CDR3 in DNA: TGTGCCAGCTCACCACCCATAGGGTCTGGCACAGATACGCAGTATTTT. Translated, it gives CASSPPIGSGTDTQYF. Full variable domain (outside the CDR3, taken from reference TRBV18 and TRBJ2-3): NAGVMQNPRHLVRRRGQEARLRCSPMKGHSHVYWYRQLPEEGLKFMVYLQKENIIDESGMPKERFSAEFPKEGPSILRIQQVVRGDSAAYFCASSPPIGSGTDTQYFGPGTRLTVL.

The rearrangement uses TRBV5-8 and TRBJ1-5, with 7 bases lining up with TRBD1. Germline trimming cut 4 bases from V and 3 bases from J; bases unmatched to any gene: 10. This CDR3 region has 16 residues. Looked up from germline, CDR1 is SGHTS and CDR2 is YDEGEE. CDR3: CASSPQGGQDNQPQHF. The CDR3 coding sequence is TGTGCCAGCAGCCCTCAAGGCGGACAGGACAATCAGCCCCAGCATTTT. Using reference TRBV5-8 and TRBJ1-5 for the parts outside the CDR3, the full variable domain is EAGVTQSPTHLIKTRGQQATLRCSPISGHTSVYWYQQALGLGLQFLLWYDEGEERNRGNFPPRFSGRQFPNYSSELNVNALELEDSALYLCASSPQGGQDNQPQHFGDGTRLSIL.

J is TRBJ1-6 and V is TRBV4-1; D perhaps matches TRBD1 (5 bases). Trimming cost V 2 bases and J 7 bases, with 18 bases left between them. The CDR3 is 17 residues long. Germline V gene lookup returns CDR1 MGHRA and CDR2 YSYEKL. Here the CDR3 reads CASSQLSRGGGNSPLHF. Here the CDR3 DNA reads TGCGCCAGCAGCCAATTATCTAGGGGAGGAGGCAATTCACCCCTCCACTTT.

The chain is built from TRBV6-5 and TRBJ1-2; no clear D gene. The V end lost 7 bases, the J end lost 0 bases, and 9 bases lay between the germline ends. CDR1 MNHEY and CDR2 SVGAGI come from the germline V gene. The CDR3 contains 13 residues. The CDR3 coding sequence is TGTGCCAGCAAGAATATCCCTAACTATGGCTACACCTTC. This encodes CASKNIPNYGYTF.

The chain recombines TRBV6-5 with TRBJ2-1, with D uncertain. The germline V and J ends were trimmed by 1 base and 7 bases, with 2 bases remaining between them. Germline-derived CDR1 and CDR2 are MNHEY and SVGAGI. This CDR3 region has 11 residues. CDR3 sequence: CASSYLNEQFF. DNA of the CDR3: TGTGCCAGCAGTTACTTGAATGAGCAGTTCTTC.

The chain employs TRBV6-5 and TRBJ1-6; D gene ambiguous. This CDR3 spans 12 amino acids. Germline V gene data show CDR1 as MNHEY and CDR2 as SVGAGI. V lost 8 bases and J 7 bases, leaving 9 bases between the germline ends. CDR3: CASGGSNSPLHF. In DNA form, the CDR3 reads TGTGCCAGCGGAGGAAGCAATTCACCCCTCCACTTT.

The V and J genes are TRBV2 and TRBJ1-5; D remains ambiguous. This CDR3 is 14 amino acids long. CDR1 is SNHLY, CDR2 FYNNEI, per germline. V was pared by 3 bases and J by 4 bases, with 10 bases between. DNA of the CDR3: TGTGCCAGCAGTGAGGAGGGTGGGAATCAGCCCCAGCATTTT. The encoded protein is CASSEEGGNQPQHF.

This sequence joins TRBV11-3 and TRBJ2-3, with D unresolved. V lost 5 bases, J lost 2 bases, and 8 bases lay in between. The CDR3 is made up of 13 amino acids. Germline assignment: CDR1 SGHNT and CDR2 YENEEA. CDR3 residues: CASSRSHTDTQYF. The CDR3 region has the DNA TGTGCCAGCAGCCGGAGTCACACAGATACGCAGTATTTT.

The chain combines TRBV18 with TRBJ1-2, with TRBD1 identical over 8 bases. J lost 5 bases, V lost 2 bases, and 10 bases had no gene match. The CDR3 is 16 residues long. Germline loops: CDR1 KGHSH, CDR2 LQKENI. The CDR3 reads CASSPARTGREYGYTF. The CDR3 coding sequence is TGTGCCAGCTCACCAGCGCGGACAGGGCGGGAGTATGGCTACACCTTC.

V gene TRBV5-4 combines with J gene TRBJ2-7; 10 bases fit TRBD1. Germline V gene data show CDR1 as SGHNT and CDR2 as YYREEE (reference sequence). The CDR3 is made up of 18 amino acids. V dropped 1 base and J dropped 0; count of bases not matched to a gene: 10. Written as DNA, the CDR3 is TGTGCCAGCAGCTTGAATGAACTAGGACAGGGGGTCTCCTACGAGCAGTACGTC. Protein product: CASSLNELGQGVSYEQYV.

The chain uses TRBV2 and TRBJ1-4; 7 bases fit TRBD1. This CDR3 spans 14 amino acids. Germline CDR1 reads SNHLY; CDR2 reads FYNNEI. V gave up 5 bases and J gave up 8 bases; unmatched junction bases: 8. The CDR3 sequence: CASSHRGREEKLFF. CDR3 nucleotides: TGTGCCAGCAGTCACAGGGGACGGGAAGAAAAACTGTTTTTT.

This clone was seen a few times. This rearrangement joins TRBV6-1 to TRBJ2-7, with D perhaps given as TRBD1 or TRBD2 (5 bases each). Germline V gene lookup returns CDR1 MNHNS and CDR2 SASEGT. V lost 1 base to trimming and J lost 4 bases, with 17 bases between them. The CDR3 sequence is 16 residues long. The CDR3 here is CASSEGVGTELYEQYV. DNA of the CDR3: TGTGCCAGCAGTGAAGGAGTAGGGACGGAACTTTACGAGCAGTACGTC.